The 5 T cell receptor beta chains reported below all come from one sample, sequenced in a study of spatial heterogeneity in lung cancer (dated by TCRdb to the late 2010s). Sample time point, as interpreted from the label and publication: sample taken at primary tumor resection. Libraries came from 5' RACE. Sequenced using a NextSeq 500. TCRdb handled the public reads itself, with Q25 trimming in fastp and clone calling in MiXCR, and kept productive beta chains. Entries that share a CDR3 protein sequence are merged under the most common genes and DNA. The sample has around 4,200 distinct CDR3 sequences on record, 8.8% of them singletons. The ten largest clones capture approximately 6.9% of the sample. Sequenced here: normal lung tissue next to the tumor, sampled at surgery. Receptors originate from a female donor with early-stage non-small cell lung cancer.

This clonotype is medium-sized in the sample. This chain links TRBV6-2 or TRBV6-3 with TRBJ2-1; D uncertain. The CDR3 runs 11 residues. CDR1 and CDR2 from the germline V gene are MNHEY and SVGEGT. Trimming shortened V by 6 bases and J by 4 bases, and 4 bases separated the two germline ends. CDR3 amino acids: CASRLYNEQFF. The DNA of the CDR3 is TGTGCCAGCAGACTTTACAATGAGCAGTTCTTC.

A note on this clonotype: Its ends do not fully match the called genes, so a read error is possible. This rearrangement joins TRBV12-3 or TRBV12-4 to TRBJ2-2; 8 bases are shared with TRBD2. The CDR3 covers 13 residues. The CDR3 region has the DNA TGTGCCAGCAGGGGCGGGGGGACCGAGGAGCTGTTTTTT. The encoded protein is CASRGGGTEELFF.

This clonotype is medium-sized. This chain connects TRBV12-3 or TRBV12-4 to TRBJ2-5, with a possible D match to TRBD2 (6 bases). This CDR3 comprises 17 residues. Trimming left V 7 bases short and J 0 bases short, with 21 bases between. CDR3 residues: CASTRGWDWTHQETQYF. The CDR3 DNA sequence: TGTGCCAGCACCCGCGGCTGGGACTGGACCCACCAAGAGACCCAGTACTTC.

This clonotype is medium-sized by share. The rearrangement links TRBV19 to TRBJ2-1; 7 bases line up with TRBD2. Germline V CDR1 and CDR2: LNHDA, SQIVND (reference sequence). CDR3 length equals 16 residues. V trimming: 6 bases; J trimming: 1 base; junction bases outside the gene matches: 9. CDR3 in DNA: TGTGCCAGTAGGAAAACGGCGGGGGATTCCTACAATGAGCAGTTCTTC. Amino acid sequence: CASRKTAGDSYNEQFF.

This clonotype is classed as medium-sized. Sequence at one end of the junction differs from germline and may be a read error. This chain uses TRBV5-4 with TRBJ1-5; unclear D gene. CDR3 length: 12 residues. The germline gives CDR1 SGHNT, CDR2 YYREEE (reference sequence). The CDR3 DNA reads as TGTGCCAGCAGCTTGCGGCACGAGGATCGGGATTTT. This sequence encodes CASSLRHEDRDF. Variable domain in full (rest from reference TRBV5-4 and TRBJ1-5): ETGVTQSPTHLIKTRGQQVTLRCSSQSGHNTVSWYQQALGQGPQFIFQYYREEENGRGNFPPRFSGLQFPNYSSELNVNALELDDSALYLCASSLRHEDRDFGDGTRLSIL.